This TCR beta chain was captured by sequencing in a study of T cell responses to AZD1222 COVID-19 vaccine. Overall study results and limits: Possibly, clonal diversity was underestimated; donors were largely white British and included more females. After the peak T cell response, and only then, were repertoires sampled.

Concerning this clone itself: Its target is not known.

Assay used: immunoSEQ multiplex PCR; TCRdb lists only in-frame clones, some missing. The sample shows just over 8,000 clones, 88% of them seen only once. V shed 5 bases, J shed 0 bases, and the junction held 8 bases outside the gene matches. This CDR3 has 17 amino acids. Germline CDR1 MNHNY, CDR2 SVGAGI (reference sequence). Doses given second, at about 4 or about 12 weeks, were pooled. This clonotype was obtained from an adult who received the AZD1222 COVID-19 vaccine. The starting material was peripheral blood, obtained 28 days after the second AZD1222 dose. The rearrangement links TRBV6-6 to TRBJ2-2; 8 positions agree with TRBD2. The CDR3 here is CASSPGGGLANTGELFF. DNA of the CDR3: TGTGCCAGCAGTCCCGGGGGGGGCCTCGCGAACACCGGGGAGCTGTTTTTT.